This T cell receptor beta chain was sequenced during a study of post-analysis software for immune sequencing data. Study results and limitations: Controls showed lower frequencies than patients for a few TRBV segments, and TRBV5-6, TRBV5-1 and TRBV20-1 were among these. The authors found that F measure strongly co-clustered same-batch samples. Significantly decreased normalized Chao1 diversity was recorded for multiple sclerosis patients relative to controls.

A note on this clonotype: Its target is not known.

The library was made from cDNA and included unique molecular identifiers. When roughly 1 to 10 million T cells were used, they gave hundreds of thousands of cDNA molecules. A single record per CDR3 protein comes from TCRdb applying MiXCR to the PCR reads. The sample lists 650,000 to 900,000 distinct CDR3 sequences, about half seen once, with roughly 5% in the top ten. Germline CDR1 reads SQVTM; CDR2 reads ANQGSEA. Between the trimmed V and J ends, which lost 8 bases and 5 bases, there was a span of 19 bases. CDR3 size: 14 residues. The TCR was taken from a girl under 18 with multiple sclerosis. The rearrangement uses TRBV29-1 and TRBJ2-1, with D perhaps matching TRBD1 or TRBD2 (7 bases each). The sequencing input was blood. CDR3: CSFIRGGFNNEQFF. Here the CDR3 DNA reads TGCAGCTTCATCAGGGGGGGGTTTAACAATGAGCAGTTCTTC.